Listed below are T cell receptor beta chains from one sample, sequenced in a study of cytomegalovirus exposure and HLA in healthy donors. Using immunoSEQ multiplex PCR, the repertoire was profiled, and TCRdb retains in-frame clones only, with some absent. Among roughly 130,000 clones, around four fifths were seen once, and the ten largest hold roughly 1.1%. Material: PBMCs. The source of these receptors is a boy aged 10-17 years in good health and CMV-seronegative. Each CDR3 is given with its conserved first and last residue. D genes are given only for firm matches. Rows may omit the clone size; those that give it use once, few, many or a size class.

CDR3 protein: CASSLRVRVEGEKLFF
CDR3 DNA: TGTGCCAGCAGCTTAAGGGTGCGGGTAGAGGGTGAAAAACTGTTTTTT
V gene: TRBV7-2
J gene: TRBJ1-4
clone size: few
D gene: NA
CDR3 length: 16

CDR3 protein: CASREGTEAFF
CDR3 DNA: TGTGCCAGCAGGGAGGGCACTGAAGCTTTCTTT
V gene: TRBV6-4
J gene: TRBJ1-1
clone size: once
D gene: NA
CDR3 length: 11

CDR3 protein: CASSLGPVLYEQYF
CDR3 DNA: TGTGCCAGCAGCTTAGGCCCGGTGCTCTACGAGCAGTACTTC
V gene: TRBV13
J gene: TRBJ2-7
clone size: NA
D gene: NA
CDR3 length: 14

CDR3 protein: CASSLRGYEQYF
CDR3 DNA: TGTGCCAGCAGCTTACGGGGTTACGAGCAGTACTTC
V gene: TRBV13
J gene: TRBJ2-7
clone size: NA
D gene: NA
CDR3 length: 12

CDR3 protein: CASSQDVGRAYEQYF
CDR3 DNA: TGCGCCAGCAGCCAAGATGTAGGCAGGGCCTACGAGCAGTACTTC
V gene: TRBV4-1
J gene: TRBJ2-7
clone size: NA
D gene: NA
CDR3 length: 15

CDR3 protein: CASSYSGTGGSYEQYF
CDR3 DNA: TGTGCCAGCAGTTATTCCGGGACAGGGGGCTCCTACGAGCAGTACTTC
V gene: TRBV6-5
J gene: TRBJ2-7
clone size: NA
D gene: TRBD1
CDR3 length: 16

CDR3 protein: CASSRSIIGTTTGEKLFF
CDR3 DNA: TGTGCCAGCAGCCGAAGCATCATAGGGACAACGACGGGGGAAAAACTGTTTTTT
V gene: TRBV5-4
J gene: TRBJ1-4
clone size: NA
D gene: NA
CDR3 length: 18

CDR3 protein: CASSSDRVGSYNEQFF
CDR3 DNA: TGTGCCAGCAGCTCGGACAGGGTTGGGTCCTACAATGAGCAGTTCTTC
V gene: TRBV7-9
J gene: TRBJ2-1
clone size: NA
D gene: TRBD1
CDR3 length: 16

CDR3 protein: CASRQDSLDGYTF
CDR3 DNA: TGTGCCAGTAGACAAGACAGTTTGGATGGCTACACCTTC
V gene: TRBV19
J gene: TRBJ1-2
clone size: NA
D gene: NA
CDR3 length: 13

CDR3 protein: CASAGLTYNEQFF
CDR3 DNA: TGTGCCAGCGCGGGACTGACTTACAATGAGCAGTTCTTC
V gene: TRBV10-3
J gene: TRBJ2-1
clone size: NA
D gene: NA
CDR3 length: 13

CDR3 protein: CASSMRTGSGTEAFF
CDR3 DNA: TGTGCCAGTAGTATGAGGACAGGGTCGGGCACTGAAGCTTTCTTT
V gene: TRBV19
J gene: TRBJ1-1
clone size: few
D gene: TRBD1
CDR3 length: 15

CDR3 protein: CASSIGQGYEQYF
CDR3 DNA: TGTGCCAGTAGTATAGGGCAGGGCTACGAGCAGTACTTC
V gene: TRBV19
J gene: TRBJ2-7
clone size: NA
D gene: NA
CDR3 length: 13

CDR3 protein: CASSLIAGLQETQYF
CDR3 DNA: TGTGCCAGCAGCTTAATAGCGGGACTTCAAGAGACCCAGTACTTC
V gene: TRBV7-2
J gene: TRBJ2-5
clone size: NA
D gene: TRBD2
CDR3 length: 15

CDR3 protein: CASSPGLVETQYF
CDR3 DNA: TGTGCCAGCAGCCCCGGACTCGTGGAGACCCAGTACTTC
V gene: TRBV9
J gene: TRBJ2-5
clone size: NA
D gene: NA
CDR3 length: 13

CDR3 protein: CSVAKGGDTQYF
CDR3 DNA: TGCAGCGTTGCCAAGGGGGGGGATACGCAGTATTTT
V gene: TRBV29-1
J gene: TRBJ2-3
clone size: NA
D gene: NA
CDR3 length: 12

CDR3 protein: CASSAAGDFSYEQYF
CDR3 DNA: TGTGCCAGCAGTGCCGCTGGTGACTTCTCCTACGAGCAGTACTTC
V gene: TRBV27
J gene: TRBJ2-7
clone size: NA
D gene: NA
CDR3 length: 15

CDR3 protein: CASSPTEVPNEKLFF
CDR3 DNA: TGTGCCAGCTCACCAACAGAAGTACCAAATGAAAAACTGTTTTTT
V gene: TRBV18
J gene: TRBJ1-4
clone size: NA
D gene: NA
CDR3 length: 15

CDR3 protein: CASSPGSYNEQFF
CDR3 DNA: TGTGCCAGCAGTCCGGGGAGTTACAATGAGCAGTTCTTC
V gene: TRBV6-4
J gene: TRBJ2-1
clone size: NA
D gene: NA
CDR3 length: 13

CDR3 protein: CASFSGSIYEQFF
CDR3 DNA: TGTGCCAGCTTTAGCGGGAGTATCTATGAGCAGTTCTTC
V gene: TRBV6-5
J gene: TRBJ2-1
clone size: NA
D gene: TRBD2
CDR3 length: 13

CDR3 protein: CASSSAGTSGWNEQFF
CDR3 DNA: TGTGCCAGCAGCTCGGCCGGGACTAGCGGGTGGAATGAGCAGTTCTTC
V gene: TRBV7-9
J gene: TRBJ2-1
clone size: NA
D gene: TRBD2
CDR3 length: 16

CDR3 protein: CASIALSLVTPETQYF
CDR3 DNA: TGTGCCAGTATAGCCCTTTCACTAGTCACTCCAGAGACCCAGTACTTC
V gene: TRBV19
J gene: TRBJ2-5
clone size: NA
D gene: NA
CDR3 length: 16

CDR3 protein: CASTSTGFYEQYF
CDR3 DNA: TGTGCCAGCACGAGCACAGGGTTCTACGAGCAGTACTTC
V gene: TRBV7-8
J gene: TRBJ2-7
clone size: NA
D gene: NA
CDR3 length: 13